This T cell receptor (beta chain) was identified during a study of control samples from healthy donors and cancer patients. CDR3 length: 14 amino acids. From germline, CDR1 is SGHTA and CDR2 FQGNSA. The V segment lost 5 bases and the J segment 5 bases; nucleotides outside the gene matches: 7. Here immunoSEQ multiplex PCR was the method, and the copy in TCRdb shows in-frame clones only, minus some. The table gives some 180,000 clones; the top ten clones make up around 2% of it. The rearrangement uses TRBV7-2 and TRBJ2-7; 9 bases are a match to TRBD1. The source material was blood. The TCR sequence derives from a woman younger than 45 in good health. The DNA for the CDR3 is TGTGCCAGCAGCGTGCGACAGGGGGAAAACGAGCAGTACTTC. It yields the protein CASSVRQGENEQYF.